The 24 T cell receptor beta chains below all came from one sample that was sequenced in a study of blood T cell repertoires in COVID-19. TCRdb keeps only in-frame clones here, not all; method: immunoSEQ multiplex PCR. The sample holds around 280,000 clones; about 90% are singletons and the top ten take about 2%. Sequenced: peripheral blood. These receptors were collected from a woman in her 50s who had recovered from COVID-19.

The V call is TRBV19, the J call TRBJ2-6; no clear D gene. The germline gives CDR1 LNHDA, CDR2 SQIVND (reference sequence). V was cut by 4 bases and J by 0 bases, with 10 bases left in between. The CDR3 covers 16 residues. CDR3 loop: CASSNPTSSGANVLTF. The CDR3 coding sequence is TGTGCCAGTAGTAATCCAACGAGCTCTGGGGCCAACGTCCTGACTTTC.

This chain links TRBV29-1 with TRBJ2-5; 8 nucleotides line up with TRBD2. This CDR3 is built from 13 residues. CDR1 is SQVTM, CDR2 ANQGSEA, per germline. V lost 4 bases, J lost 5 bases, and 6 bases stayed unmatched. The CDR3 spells CSVGRVAGETQYF. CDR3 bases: TGCAGCGTTGGCCGAGTAGCGGGGGAGACCCAGTACTTC.

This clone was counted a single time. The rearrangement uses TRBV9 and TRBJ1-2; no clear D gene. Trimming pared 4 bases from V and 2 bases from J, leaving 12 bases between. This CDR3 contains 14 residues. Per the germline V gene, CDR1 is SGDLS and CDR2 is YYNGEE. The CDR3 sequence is CASSPEGVNYGYTF. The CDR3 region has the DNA TGTGCCAGCAGCCCCGAGGGAGTGAACTATGGCTACACCTTC.

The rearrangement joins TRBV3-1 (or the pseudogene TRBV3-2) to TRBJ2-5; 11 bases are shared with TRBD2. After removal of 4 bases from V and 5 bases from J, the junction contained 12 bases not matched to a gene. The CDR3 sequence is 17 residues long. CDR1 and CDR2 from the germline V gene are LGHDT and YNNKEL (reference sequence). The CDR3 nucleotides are TGTGCCAGCAGCCCCGGGGTAGCGGGGGGGCCGGGGGAGACCCAGTACTTC. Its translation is CASSPGVAGGPGETQYF.

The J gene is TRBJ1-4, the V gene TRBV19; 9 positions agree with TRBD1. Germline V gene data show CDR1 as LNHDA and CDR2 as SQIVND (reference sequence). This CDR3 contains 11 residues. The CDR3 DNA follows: TGTGCTACACAGGGGGCTCTCGGACTGTTTTTT. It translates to CATQGALGLFF.

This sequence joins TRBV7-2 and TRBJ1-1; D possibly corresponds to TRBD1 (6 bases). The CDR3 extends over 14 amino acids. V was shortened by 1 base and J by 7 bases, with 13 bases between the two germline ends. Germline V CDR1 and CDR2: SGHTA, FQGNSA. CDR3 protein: CASSLGRQQGEAFF. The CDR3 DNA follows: TGTGCCAGCAGCTTAGGCCGACAACAGGGTGAAGCTTTCTTT.

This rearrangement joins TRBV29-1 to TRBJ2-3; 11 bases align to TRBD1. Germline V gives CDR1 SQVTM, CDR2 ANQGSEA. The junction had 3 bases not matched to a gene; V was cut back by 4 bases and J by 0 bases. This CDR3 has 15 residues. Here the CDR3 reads CSVVGTGGSTDTQYF. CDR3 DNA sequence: TGCAGCGTTGTTGGGACAGGGGGGAGCACAGATACGCAGTATTTT.

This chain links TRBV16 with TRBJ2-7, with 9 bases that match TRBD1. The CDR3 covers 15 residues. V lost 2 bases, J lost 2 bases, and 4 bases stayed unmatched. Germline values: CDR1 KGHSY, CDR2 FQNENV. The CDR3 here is CASSQPGQGTYEQYF. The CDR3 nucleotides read TGTGCCAGCAGCCAACCGGGACAGGGAACCTACGAGCAGTACTTC.

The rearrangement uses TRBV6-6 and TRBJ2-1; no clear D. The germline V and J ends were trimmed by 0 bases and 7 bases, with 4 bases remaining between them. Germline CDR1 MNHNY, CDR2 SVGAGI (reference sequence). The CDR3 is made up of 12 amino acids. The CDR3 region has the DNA TGTGCCAGCAGTTACTCTATGAATGAGCAGTTCTTC. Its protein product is CASSYSMNEQFF.

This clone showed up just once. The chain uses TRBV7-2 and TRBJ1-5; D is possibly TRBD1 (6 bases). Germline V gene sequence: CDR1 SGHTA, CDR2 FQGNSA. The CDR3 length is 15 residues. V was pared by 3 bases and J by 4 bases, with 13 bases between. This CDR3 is CASSFGGAENQPQHF. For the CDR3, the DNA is TGTGCCAGCAGCTTTGGGGGGGCTGAGAATCAGCCCCAGCATTTT.

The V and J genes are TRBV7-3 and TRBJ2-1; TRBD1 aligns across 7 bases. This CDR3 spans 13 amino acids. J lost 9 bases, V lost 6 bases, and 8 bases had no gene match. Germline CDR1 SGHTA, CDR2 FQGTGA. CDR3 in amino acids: CASSRGGWFEQFF. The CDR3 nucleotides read TGTGCCAGCAGTCGAGGGGGCTGGTTTGAGCAGTTCTTC.

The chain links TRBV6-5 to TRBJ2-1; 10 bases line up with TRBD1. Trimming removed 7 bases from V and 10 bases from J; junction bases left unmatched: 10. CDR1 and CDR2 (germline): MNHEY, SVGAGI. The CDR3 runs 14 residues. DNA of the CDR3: TGTGCCAGCATCTGGGACAGGGGATCCGGAGAGCAGTTCTTC. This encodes CASIWDRGSGEQFF.

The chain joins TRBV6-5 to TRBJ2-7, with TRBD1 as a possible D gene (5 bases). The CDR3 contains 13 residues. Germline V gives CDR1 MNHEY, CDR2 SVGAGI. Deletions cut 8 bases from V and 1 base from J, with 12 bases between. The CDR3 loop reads CASHRQSSYEQYF. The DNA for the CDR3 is TGTGCCAGCCACCGACAGTCTTCCTACGAGCAGTACTTC.

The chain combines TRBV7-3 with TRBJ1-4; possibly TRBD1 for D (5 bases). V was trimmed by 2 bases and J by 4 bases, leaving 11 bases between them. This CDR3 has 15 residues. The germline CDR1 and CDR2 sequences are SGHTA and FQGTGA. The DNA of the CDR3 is TGTGCCAGCAGCTTACGGGGGGGTATTAATGAAAAACTGTTTTTT. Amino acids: CASSLRGGINEKLFF.

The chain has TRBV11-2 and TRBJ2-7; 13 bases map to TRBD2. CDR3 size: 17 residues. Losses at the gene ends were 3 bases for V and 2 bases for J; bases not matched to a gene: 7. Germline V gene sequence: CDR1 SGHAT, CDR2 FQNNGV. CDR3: CASSFNRLAGGPYEQYF. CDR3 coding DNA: TGTGCCAGCAGCTTCAATAGACTAGCGGGGGGACCCTACGAGCAGTACTTC.

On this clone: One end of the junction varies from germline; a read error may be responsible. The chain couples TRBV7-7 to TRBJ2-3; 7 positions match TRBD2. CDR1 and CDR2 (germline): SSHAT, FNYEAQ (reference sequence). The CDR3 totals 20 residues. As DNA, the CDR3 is TGTGCTAGCAGCTTAGTTGGACTAGGAGATATGAAAATTTACACAGATACGCAGTATTTT. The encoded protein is CASSLVGLGDMKIYTDTQYF.

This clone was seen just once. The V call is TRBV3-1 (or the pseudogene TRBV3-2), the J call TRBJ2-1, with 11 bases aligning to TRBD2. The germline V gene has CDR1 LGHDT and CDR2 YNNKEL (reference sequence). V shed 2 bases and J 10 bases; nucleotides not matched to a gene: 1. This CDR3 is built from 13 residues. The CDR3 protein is CASSQLAGGEQFF. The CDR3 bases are TGTGCCAGCAGCCAACTAGCGGGAGGAGAGCAGTTCTTC.

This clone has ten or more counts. The CDR3 DNA sequence: TGTGCCAGCAGTTTAAGGCAGGTGAGCTCCTACGAGCAGTACTTC. It translates to CASSLRQVSSYEQYF. The chain has TRBV28 and TRBJ2-7, with D hard to call. The CDR3 has 15 amino acids. V shed 2 bases and J shed 0 bases, with 11 bases lying between them. The germline V gene has CDR1 MDHEN and CDR2 SYDVKM.

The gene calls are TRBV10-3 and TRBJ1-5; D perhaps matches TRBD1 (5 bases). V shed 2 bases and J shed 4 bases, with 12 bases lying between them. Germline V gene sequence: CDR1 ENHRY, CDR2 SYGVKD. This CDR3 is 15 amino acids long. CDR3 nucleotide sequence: TGTGCCATCAGTGAGGTCTCAGGGAAGAATCAGCCCCAGCATTTT. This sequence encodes CAISEVSGKNQPQHF.

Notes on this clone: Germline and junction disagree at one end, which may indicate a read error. DNA for the CDR3: TGTGCCAGCAGCTCCCGGGGGGTCTCCGACGAGCAGTACTTC. Its translation is CASSSRGVSDEQYF. V and J are TRBV7-2 and TRBJ2-7; TRBD2 aligns across 7 bases. The CDR3 extends over 14 amino acids. Germline assignment: CDR1 SGHTA and CDR2 FQGNSA.

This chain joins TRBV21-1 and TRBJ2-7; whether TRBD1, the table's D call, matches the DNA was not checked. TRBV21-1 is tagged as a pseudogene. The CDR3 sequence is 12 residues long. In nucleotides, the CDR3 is TGTGCCAGCAGCTCACTAGACAGGGAGCAGTACTTC. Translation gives CASSSLDREQYF.

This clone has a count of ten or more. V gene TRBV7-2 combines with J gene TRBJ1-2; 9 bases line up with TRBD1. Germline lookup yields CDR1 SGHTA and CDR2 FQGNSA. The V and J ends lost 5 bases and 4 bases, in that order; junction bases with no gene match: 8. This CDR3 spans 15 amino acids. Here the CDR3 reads CASSPQGARVYGYTF. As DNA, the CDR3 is TGTGCCAGCAGCCCACAGGGGGCGCGCGTCTATGGCTACACCTTC. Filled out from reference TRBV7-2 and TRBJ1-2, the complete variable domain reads GAGVSQSPSNKVTEKGKDVELRCDPISGHTALYWYRQSLGQGLEFLIYFQGNSAPDKSGLPSDRFSAERTGGSVSTLTIQRTQQEDSAVYLCASSPQGARVYGYTFGSGTRLTVV.

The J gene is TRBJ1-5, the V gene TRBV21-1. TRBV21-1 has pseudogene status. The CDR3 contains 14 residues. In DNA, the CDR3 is TGTGCCAGTCTCCTTCCAGCGACTAATCAGCCCCAGCATTTT. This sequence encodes CASLLPATNQPQHF.

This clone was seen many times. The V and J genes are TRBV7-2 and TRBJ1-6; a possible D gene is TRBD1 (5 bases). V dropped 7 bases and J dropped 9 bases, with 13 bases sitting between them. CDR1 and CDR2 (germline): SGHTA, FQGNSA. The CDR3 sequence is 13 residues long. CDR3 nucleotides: TGTGCCAGCACCCACCCGACAGTTTCACCCCTCCACTTT. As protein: CASTHPTVSPLHF. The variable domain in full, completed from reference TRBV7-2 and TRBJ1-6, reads GAGVSQSPSNKVTEKGKDVELRCDPISGHTALYWYRQSLGQGLEFLIYFQGNSAPDKSGLPSDRFSAERTGGSVSTLTIQRTQQEDSAVYLCASTHPTVSPLHFGNGTRLTVT.